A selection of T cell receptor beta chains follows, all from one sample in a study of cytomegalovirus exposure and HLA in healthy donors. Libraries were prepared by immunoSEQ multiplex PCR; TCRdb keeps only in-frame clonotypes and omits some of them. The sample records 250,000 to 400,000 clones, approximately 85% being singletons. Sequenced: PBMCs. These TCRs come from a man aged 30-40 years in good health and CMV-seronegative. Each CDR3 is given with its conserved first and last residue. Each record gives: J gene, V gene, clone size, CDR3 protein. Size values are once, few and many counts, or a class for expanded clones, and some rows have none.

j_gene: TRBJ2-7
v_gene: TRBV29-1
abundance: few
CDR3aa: CSVGGRLEQYF

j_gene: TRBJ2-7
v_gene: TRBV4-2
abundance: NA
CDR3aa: CASSQAWTGQSSYEQYF

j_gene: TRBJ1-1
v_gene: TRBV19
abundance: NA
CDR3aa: CASWDSSRRNTEAFF

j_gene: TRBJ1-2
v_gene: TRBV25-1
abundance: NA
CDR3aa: CASSEWGLGYTF

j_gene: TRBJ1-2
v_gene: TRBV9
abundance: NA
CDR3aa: CASSAGDGYGGGYTF

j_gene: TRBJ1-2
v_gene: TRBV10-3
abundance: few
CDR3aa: CAISEMADYGYTF

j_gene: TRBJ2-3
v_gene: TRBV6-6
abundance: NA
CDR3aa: CASSKSLFTDTQYF

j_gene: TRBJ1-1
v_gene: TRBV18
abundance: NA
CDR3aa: CASSPNSGGTEAFF

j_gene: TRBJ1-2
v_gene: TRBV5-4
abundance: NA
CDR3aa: CASSHLGLKNYGYTF

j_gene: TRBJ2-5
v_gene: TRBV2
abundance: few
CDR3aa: CASWAAGGHQETQYF

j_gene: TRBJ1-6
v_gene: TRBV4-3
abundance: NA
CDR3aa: CASSLGGQANSPLHF